This TCR beta chain was captured by sequencing in a study of T cell repertoires in cytomegalovirus infection. Across the study: Through public TCR beta signatures, both CMV infection and matching HLA type were indicated. Study results and limitations: The ex vivo response showed dominance by HLA-C-restricted CMV-specific TCR beta clonotypes.

For this clonotype: As yet, its antigen is unknown.

TCRdb fed the reads into MiXCR, producing one record per CDR3 protein. The table includes 60,000 to 75,000 distinct CDR3 sequences, around 21% detected once. The specimen sequenced was PBMCs, sequenced either directly or after in vitro stimulation (not recorded which). The sequence derives from a human donor in good health (CMV status not recorded). Some clones in this sample may be carry-over from other donors' samples.

This CDR3 reads CASSFSGSLSYNEQFF. As DNA, the CDR3 is TGCGCCAGCAGCTTCTCCGGGAGTCTCTCCTACAATGAGCAGTTCTTC. This chain connects TRBV5-1 to TRBJ2-1, with D perhaps TRBD2 (6 bases). CDR1 is SGHRS, CDR2 YFSETQ, per germline. The ends were cut back, 2 bases at V and 0 bases at J, with 12 bases in the middle. This CDR3 comprises 16 residues.